Following are 3 T cell receptor beta chains from one sample sequenced in a study of siplizumab effects on memory and regulatory T cells. The method was immunoSEQ multiplex PCR; TCRdb's version includes in-frame clones alone and lacks a portion of them. The sample lists some 100,000 clones, around 97% occurring once. The specimen was naive CD4+ T cells sorted from blood. The receptors stem from a human donor in good health.

This clone was seen a single time. This chain joins TRBV4-1 and TRBJ1-5, with D maybe TRBD1 (5 bases). Per the germline V gene, CDR1 is MGHRA and CDR2 is YSYEKL. The CDR3 runs to 17 residues. V lost 1 base and J 0 bases, leaving 13 bases between the germline ends. CDR3 loop: CASSQGDSSYSNQPQHF. CDR3 bases: TGCGCCAGCAGCCAAGGTGACAGTTCATATAGCAATCAGCCCCAGCATTTT.

The genes are TRBV29-1 and TRBJ1-1; unclear D gene. The germline V gene encodes CDR1 SQVTM and CDR2 ANQGSEA. The CDR3 runs 13 residues. The ends were cut back, 2 bases at V and 0 bases at J, with 7 bases in the middle. The DNA for the CDR3 is TGCAGCGTTGAAAAGTCTTTGAACACTGAAGCTTTCTTT. Translation: CSVEKSLNTEAFF.

The J gene is TRBJ2-7, the V gene TRBV10-1; D remains unclear. The CDR3 contains 17 residues. The ends were cut back, 4 bases at V and 2 bases at J, with 21 bases in the middle. Germline CDR1 and CDR2: WNHNN and SYGVQD (reference sequence). CDR3: CASSAVESHLSAYEQYF. The CDR3 DNA reads as TGCGCCAGCAGTGCGGTAGAGAGTCATTTGAGCGCCTACGAGCAGTACTTC.